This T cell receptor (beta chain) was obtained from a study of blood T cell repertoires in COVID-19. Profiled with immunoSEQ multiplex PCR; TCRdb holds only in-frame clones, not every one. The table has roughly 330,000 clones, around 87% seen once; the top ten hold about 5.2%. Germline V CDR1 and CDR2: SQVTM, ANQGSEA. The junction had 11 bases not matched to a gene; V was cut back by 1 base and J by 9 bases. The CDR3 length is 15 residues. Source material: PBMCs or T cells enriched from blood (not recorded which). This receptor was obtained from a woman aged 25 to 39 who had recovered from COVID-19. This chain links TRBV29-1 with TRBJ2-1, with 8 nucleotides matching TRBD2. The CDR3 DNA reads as TGCAGCGTTGAAGGCGGGGGGCGGTTGGGGACTGAGCAGTTCTTC. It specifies CSVEGGGRLGTEQFF.